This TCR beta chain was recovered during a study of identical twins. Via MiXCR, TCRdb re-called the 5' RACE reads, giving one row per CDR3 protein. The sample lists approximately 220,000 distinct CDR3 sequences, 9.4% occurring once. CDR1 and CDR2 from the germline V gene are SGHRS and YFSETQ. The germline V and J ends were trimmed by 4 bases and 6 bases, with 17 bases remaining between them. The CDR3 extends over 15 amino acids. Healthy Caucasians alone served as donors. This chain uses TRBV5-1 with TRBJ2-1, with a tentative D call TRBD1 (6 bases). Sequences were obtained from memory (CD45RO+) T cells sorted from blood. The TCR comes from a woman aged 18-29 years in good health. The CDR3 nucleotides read TGCGCCAGCAGCCGTTGGGGTACAGGGACCAATGAGCAGTTCTTC. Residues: CASSRWGTGTNEQFF.